Each of the 4 T cell receptor beta chains below was sequenced from the same sample in a study of T-cell memory formation after mild COVID-19. One entry per CDR3 protein, called by TCRdb with MiXCR from the 5' RACE reads. Of more than 35,000 distinct CDR3 sequences in the sample, around 6.1% were seen once. Sequencing was done on a sample of PBMCs or a T cell subset sorted from them (not recorded which). The receptors originated from an adult who had mild COVID-19 (a few samples of this study predate the infection). Cell type and time point are not known.

This clonotype has ten or more counts. The chain carries TRBV7-9 and TRBJ2-1, with D tentatively TRBD2 (6 bases). This CDR3 spans 16 amino acids. The V end lost 4 bases, the J end lost 2 bases, and 15 bases lay between the germline ends. Germline CDR1 SEHNR, CDR2 FQNEAQ (reference sequence). Here the CDR3 reads CASSSLGGTPYNEQFF. The DNA of the CDR3 is TGTGCCAGCAGCTCCTTAGGAGGGACCCCCTACAATGAGCAGTTCTTC. Complete variable domain (other parts from reference TRBV7-9 and TRBJ2-1): DTGVSQNPRHKITKRGQNVTFRCDPISEHNRLYWYRQTLGQGPEFLTYFQNEAQLEKSRLLSDRFSAERPKGSFSTLEIQRTEQGDSAMYLCASSSLGGTPYNEQFFGPGTRLTVL.

The V and J genes are TRBV6-2 or TRBV6-3 and TRBJ1-2; a weak D match, TRBD1 (5 bases). In germline, CDR1 is MNHEY, CDR2 SVGEGT. The V gene lost 8 bases and the J gene lost 4 bases, with 11 bases spanning the gap. The CDR3 is made up of 12 amino acids. The CDR3 protein is CASRTGSYGYTF. The CDR3 nucleotides read TGTGCCAGCCGAACAGGCTCCTATGGCTACACCTTC.

This clonotype has more than one count but fewer than ten. V and J are TRBV20-1 and TRBJ2-1; D remains unclear. Germline V CDR1 and CDR2: DFQATT, SNEGSKA (reference sequence). The V and J ends lost 1 base and 6 bases respectively, with 7 bases between them. CDR3 length: 12 amino acids. The CDR3 DNA follows: TGCAGTGCTAGAGTCCTACCCAATGAGCAGTTCTTC. It encodes CSARVLPNEQFF.

The V and J genes are TRBV11-3 and TRBJ2-5; no reliable D call. Looked up from germline, CDR1 is SGHNT and CDR2 is YENEEA. The length of the CDR3 is 14 residues. The V and J ends lost 1 base and 4 bases respectively, with 10 bases between them. Here the CDR3 DNA reads TGTGCCAGCAGCTTAGGGGGTAGAGGAGAGACCCAGTACTTC. Translation: CASSLGGRGETQYF.